These 29 T cell receptor beta chains share one sample of origin, sequenced in a study of radiotherapy plus CTLA-4 blockade in lung cancer. The assay was immunoSEQ multiplex PCR, and TCRdb's table has in-frame clones only and misses some. The repertoire holds some 40,000 clones, with about 74% as singletons. The sequenced sample was peripheral blood, obtained from a patient treated with radiotherapy plus ipilimumab. The receptor source for this set is a human donor with non-small cell lung cancer whose response to radiotherapy plus ipilimumab could not be evaluated.

The table lists this clone with a count of one. V gene TRBV4-2 combines with J gene TRBJ2-1; 12 positions match TRBD2. The ends lost 4 bases at V and 0 bases at J; junction bases unmatched: 10. In germline, CDR1 is LGHNA, CDR2 YNFKEQ. The CDR3 consists of 19 residues. This chain's CDR3 is CASSRRAGLAGTSYNEQFF. In DNA form, the CDR3 reads TGTGCCAGCAGCCGAAGGGCTGGACTAGCGGGGACCTCCTACAATGAGCAGTTCTTC.

V usage is TRBV10-1 and J usage is TRBJ1-6; TRBD1 agrees at 8 bases. Per germline, CDR1 WNHNN and CDR2 SYGVQD (reference sequence). V was pared by 7 bases and J by 14 bases, with 13 bases of the junction left unmatched. There are 14 residues in the CDR3. CDR3 nucleotides: TGCGCCAGCAACCGGGACAGGAAGTTTTTTTCCCTCCACTTT. It encodes CASNRDRKFFSLHF.

The rearrangement links TRBV27 to TRBJ2-7; TRBD2 might be the D (5 bases). CDR3 length: 19 residues. Germline CDR1 and CDR2: MNHEY and SMNVEV (reference sequence). Trimming cost V 1 base and J 0 bases, with 22 bases left between them. CDR3 nucleotide sequence: TGTGCCAGCAGTTTATGTCCCCCCCAGTGGGAGAAGTTCTCCTACGAGCAGTACTTC. Translation: CASSLCPPQWEKFSYEQYF.

V gene TRBV18 combines with J gene TRBJ1-1; TRBD1 might be the D (5 bases). V was clipped by 0 bases and J by 2 bases, with 7 bases between them. The CDR3 has 14 residues. The germline V gene has CDR1 KGHSH and CDR2 LQKENI. The CDR3: CASSPPGRNTEAFF. In DNA, the CDR3 is TGTGCCAGCTCACCACCGGGGCGCAACACTGAAGCTTTCTTT.

This rearrangement joins TRBV7-3 to TRBJ2-1; 7 bases agree with TRBD2. The V gene end was trimmed by 0 bases and the J gene end by 5 bases; junction bases not matched to a gene: 16. CDR1 is SGHTA and CDR2 is FQGTGA in the germline V gene. The CDR3 length is 19 residues. The CDR3 sequence: CASSLTSGPGAGLNNEQFF. CDR3 nucleotide sequence: TGTGCCAGCAGCTTAACTAGCGGGCCGGGTGCCGGGTTGAACAATGAGCAGTTCTTC.

This clone was seen a few times. The V call is TRBV2, the J call TRBJ1-1; no clear D gene. Germline CDR1 SNHLY, CDR2 FYNNEI. Trimming took 7 bases from V and 11 from J, leaving 11 bases between them. This CDR3 spans 10 amino acids. CDR3 in amino acids: CASIGKAAFF. The CDR3 nucleotides are TGTGCCAGCATCGGCAAAGCGGCTTTCTTT.

This chain joins TRBV4-3 and TRBJ2-5, with 7 nucleotides matching TRBD1. The DNA end is more similar to TRBJ2-7, so the J call may be wrong. The CDR3 loop spans 14 amino acids. Germline CDR1 reads LGHNA; CDR2 reads YSLEER. DNA for the CDR3: TGCGCCAGCAGCCGGTGGCAGGGGGAATACGAGCAGTACTTC. Amino acids: CASSRWQGEYEQYF.

V usage is TRBV5-1 and J usage is TRBJ2-1, with 8 bases aligning to TRBD2. Germline CDR1 is SGHRS and CDR2 is YFSETQ. The V and J ends lost 7 bases and 7 bases, in that order; junction bases with no gene match: 13. CDR3 size: 15 residues. The CDR3 is CASRSGGAVGNEQFF. The CDR3 DNA reads as TGCGCCAGCCGTTCCGGGGGGGCCGTGGGGAATGAGCAGTTCTTC.

In its sample, this clone was seen once. The gene calls are TRBV7-2 and TRBJ2-7; 7 nucleotides match TRBD1. V shed 6 bases and J 1 base; nucleotides not matched to a gene: 3. The V gene's germline CDR1 is SGHTA and CDR2 FQGNSA. CDR3 length: 13 residues. CDR3 amino acids: CASRPGQSYEQYF. Written as DNA, the CDR3 is TGTGCCAGCAGGCCGGGACAGTCCTACGAGCAGTACTTC. The full variable domain, with the rest looked up from reference TRBV7-2 and TRBJ2-7, is GAGVSQSPSNKVTEKGKDVELRCDPISGHTALYWYRQSLGQGLEFLIYFQGNSAPDKSGLPSDRFSAERTGGSVSTLTIQRTQQEDSAVYLCASRPGQSYEQYFGPGTRLTVT.

This clone occurred a few times. This sequence joins TRBV6-6 and TRBJ2-3, with a tentative D call TRBD2 (6 bases). The V end was cut by 0 bases, the J end by 2 bases, with 12 bases between. Germline CDR1 and CDR2: MNHNY and SVGAGI (reference sequence). The CDR3 runs to 16 residues. CDR3 region: CASSYSLTRATDTQYF. The CDR3 bases are TGTGCCAGCAGTTACTCGCTGACTAGAGCCACAGATACGCAGTATTTT.

The chain uses TRBV4-3 and TRBJ2-1, with 8 bases fitting TRBD2. From germline, CDR1 is LGHNA and CDR2 YSLEER. Trimming cost V 3 bases and J 8 bases; bases outside gene matches: 9. The CDR3 runs to 15 residues. This chain's CDR3 is CASSHPGLGRDEQFF. The CDR3, as DNA: TGCGCCAGCAGCCACCCGGGACTAGGGAGGGATGAGCAGTTCTTC.

The J gene is TRBJ2-1, the V gene TRBV30, with TRBD1 matching over 11 bases. The germline V gene has CDR1 GTSNPN and CDR2 SVGIG (reference sequence). The CDR3 has 15 amino acids. V shed 4 bases, J shed 6 bases, and the junction held 8 bases outside the gene matches. The CDR3 loop reads CAWTLRGTGGNEQFF. The CDR3 coding sequence is TGTGCCTGGACTCTTCGAGGGACAGGGGGCAATGAGCAGTTCTTC.

The chain uses TRBV7-9 and TRBJ2-1; D is possibly TRBD1 (5 bases). CDR1 is SEHNR and CDR2 is FQNEAQ in the germline V gene (reference sequence). V was shortened by 8 bases and J by 10 bases, with 6 bases between the two germline ends. The CDR3 has 9 amino acids. CDR3 amino acids: CASWTEQFF. DNA for the CDR3: TGTGCCAGCTGGACAGAGCAGTTCTTC.

The CDR3 loop is CASSLRDRGNEKLFF. The CDR3 bases are TGTGCCAGCAGCCTCCGGGACAGGGGGAATGAAAAACTGTTTTTT. The V and J genes are TRBV7-2 and TRBJ1-4; TRBD1 agrees at 11 bases. CDR1 and CDR2 from the germline V gene are SGHTA and FQGNSA. J gave up 5 bases and V 5 bases, and 4 bases lay outside the gene matches. The CDR3 loop spans 15 amino acids.

V is TRBV11-3 and J is TRBJ2-1, with D hard to call. The germline V and J ends were trimmed by 0 bases and 6 bases, with 12 bases remaining between them. CDR1 and CDR2 (germline): SGHNT, YENEEA. The CDR3 has 15 amino acids. The CDR3 is CASSLDPSETNEQFF. The CDR3 DNA reads TGTGCCAGCAGCTTAGATCCCTCGGAGACCAATGAGCAGTTCTTC. Variable domain in full (rest from reference TRBV11-3 and TRBJ2-1): EAGVVQSPRYKIIEKKQPVAFWCNPISGHNTLYWYLQNLGQGPELLIRYENEEAVDDSQLPKDRFSAERLKGVDSTLKIQPAELGDSAVYLCASSLDPSETNEQFFGPGTRLTVL.

The J gene is TRBJ2-2, the V gene TRBV28; 12 positions match TRBD2. This CDR3 has 15 amino acids. Germline V CDR1 and CDR2: MDHEN, SYDVKM. The J segment lost 5 bases and the V segment lost 2 bases, leaving 0 bases of the junction unmatched. The CDR3 nucleotides read TGTGCCAGCAGTTTACTAGCGGGAGGGACCGGGGAGCTGTTTTTT. This encodes CASSLLAGGTGELFF.

The chain uses TRBV5-6 and TRBJ2-5; 7 bases match TRBD2. The J call may be incorrect, as the DNA end agrees better with TRBJ2-7. This CDR3 spans 17 amino acids. Germline V CDR1 and CDR2: SGHDT, YYEEEE. The CDR3 region has the DNA TGTGCCAGCAGCCTCAGAAGTAGCGGGCCGAGAAACTACGAGCAGTACTTC. It specifies CASSLRSSGPRNYEQYF.

The CDR3 region is CASSLGGTGTNSPLHF. The CDR3, as DNA: TGTGCCAGCAGCTTGGGCGGGACAGGGACAAATTCACCCCTCCACTTT. The chain is built from TRBV5-5 and TRBJ1-6; 9 bases match TRBD1. Germline loops: CDR1 SGHKS, CDR2 YYEKEE (reference sequence). With 0 bases clipped from V and 7 bases from J, the junction kept 5 bases outside the gene matches. This CDR3 region has 16 residues.

The chain recombines TRBV7-9 with TRBJ2-2; D is unresolved. Germline values: CDR1 SEHNR, CDR2 FQNEAQ (reference sequence). This CDR3 contains 13 residues. V was pared by 7 bases and J by 7 bases, with 13 bases between. The CDR3 region is CASTLVSIGELFF. The DNA for the CDR3 is TGTGCCAGCACCCTCGTTAGTATCGGGGAGCTGTTTTTT.

The chain couples TRBV4-1 to TRBJ2-1, with D unclear. CDR1 and CDR2 from the germline V gene are MGHRA and YSYEKL. CDR3 length: 15 residues. Trimming pared 4 bases from V and 2 bases from J, leaving 12 bases between. DNA for the CDR3: TGCGCCAGCAGCCTCTCCAGCGACCCCTACAATGAGCAGTTCTTC. Its translation is CASSLSSDPYNEQFF.

CDR3 residues: CATSRQDRAGETQYF. CDR3 nucleotides: TGTGCCACCAGCAGACAAGACAGGGCGGGCGAGACCCAGTACTTC. The genes are TRBV15 and TRBJ2-5; 7 bases are a match to TRBD1. Germline lookup yields CDR1 LNHNV and CDR2 YYDKDF (reference sequence). This CDR3 comprises 15 residues. V trimming: 2 bases; J trimming: 5 bases; junction bases outside the gene matches: 8.

This sequence joins TRBV7-3 and TRBJ2-3; 14 nucleotides line up with TRBD2. Germline CDR1 and CDR2: SGHTA and FQGTGA. Trimming removed 5 bases from V and 6 bases from J; junction bases left unmatched: 7. This CDR3 is built from 16 residues. CDR3 in amino acids: CASSHGTSGSYDTQYF. DNA for the CDR3: TGTGCCAGCAGCCACGGGACTAGCGGGAGTTACGATACGCAGTATTTT.

This rearrangement joins TRBV21-1 to TRBJ2-7; TRBD2, the table's D call, lacks a check against the DNA. TRBV21-1 is reported as a pseudogene. The CDR3 is made up of 14 amino acids. CDR3 in amino acids: CASSKINFSYEQYF. The CDR3 nucleotides read TGTGCCAGCAGCAAAATAAATTTCTCCTACGAGCAGTACTTC.

V and J are TRBV30 and TRBJ1-4; weak D call: TRBD1 (5 bases). V lost 2 bases, J lost 4 bases, and 11 bases lay in between. The CDR3 totals 14 residues. Germline CDR1 reads GTSNPN; CDR2 reads SVGIG (reference sequence). This CDR3 is CAWSLDRLNEKLFF. As DNA, the CDR3 is TGTGCCTGGAGTTTAGACAGACTTAATGAAAAACTGTTTTTT.

This clone occurred once. This chain links TRBV2 with TRBJ2-3; D is ambiguous. Germline CDR1 and CDR2: SNHLY and FYNNEI. Between the trimmed V and J ends, which lost 3 bases and 2 bases, there was a span of 9 bases. The CDR3 length is 14 residues. CDR3 nucleotide sequence: TGTGCCAGCAGTGATAGAGCGACCACAGATACGCAGTATTTT. It codes for CASSDRATTDTQYF. The full variable domain, rest sourced from reference TRBV2 and TRBJ2-3, is EPEVTQTPSHQVTQMGQEVILRCVPISNHLYFYWYRQILGQKVEFLVSFYNNEISEKSEIFDDQFSVERPDGSNFTLKIRSTKLEDSAMYFCASSDRATTDTQYFGPGTRLTVL.

The V and J genes are TRBV4-1 and TRBJ2-5; TRBD1 might be the D (5 bases). CDR3 length: 14 amino acids. V was clipped by 4 bases and J by 0 bases, with 9 bases between them. Germline values: CDR1 MGHRA, CDR2 YSYEKL. The CDR3 DNA reads TGCGCCAGCAGCCTCACAGGAGACCAAGAGACCCAGTACTTC. Translating it yields CASSLTGDQETQYF.

The chain combines TRBV7-9 with TRBJ2-7, with TRBD1 matching 11 bases. Germline V gene sequence: CDR1 SEHNR, CDR2 FQNEAQ (reference sequence). This CDR3 comprises 15 residues. The J segment lost 7 bases and the V segment lost 1 base, leaving 6 bases of the junction unmatched. The CDR3 loop reads CASSLVGQGAEEQYF. The CDR3 region has the DNA TGTGCCAGCAGCTTAGTCGGACAGGGGGCGGAAGAGCAGTACTTC.

The J gene is TRBJ1-5, the V gene TRBV6-6; D possibly corresponds to TRBD1 (6 bases). The CDR3 length is 15 residues. V lost 2 bases, J lost 0 bases, and 8 bases lay in between. The germline V gene encodes CDR1 MNHNY and CDR2 SVGAGI (reference sequence). CDR3 sequence (DNA): TGTGCCAGCAGTTACGGGGGCTATAGCAATCAGCCCCAGCATTTT. Translated, it gives CASSYGGYSNQPQHF.

The chain links TRBV7-2 to TRBJ2-2, with a weak D call TRBD1 (5 bases). CDR3 size: 15 residues. The germline V and J ends were trimmed by 1 base and 5 bases, with 11 bases remaining between them. The germline V gene has CDR1 SGHTA and CDR2 FQGNSA. In DNA, the CDR3 is TGTGCCAGCAGCTTAGATTGGGGCCGGACCGGGGAGCTGTTTTTT. It codes for CASSLDWGRTGELFF. Full variable domain (remainder filled in from reference TRBV7-2 and TRBJ2-2): GAGVSQSPSNKVTEKGKDVELRCDPISGHTALYWYRQSLGQGLEFLIYFQGNSAPDKSGLPSDRFSAERTGGSVSTLTIQRTQQEDSAVYLCASSLDWGRTGELFFGEGSRLTVL.